One sample yielded the 11 T cell receptor beta chains listed below, sequenced in a study of blood T cells in healthy people across ages. PCR was performed a second time for about 7 to 11 cycles using a sample-barcoded 5' primer and a J-beta primer mix. TCRdb itself ran the 5' RACE reads through MiXCR, one entry per CDR3 protein. This table holds over 500,000 distinct CDR3 sequences, approximately 52% found once. Specimen: blood. Receptors originate from a woman older than 75 in good health.

This chain links TRBV6-6 with TRBJ2-7, with D unresolved. Per the germline V gene, CDR1 is MNHNY and CDR2 is SVGAGI (reference sequence). V lost 4 bases to trimming and J lost 5 bases, with 6 bases between them. This CDR3 has 11 residues. The CDR3 DNA sequence: TGTGCCAGCAGTTCGCAGGACGAGCAGTACTTC. Amino acid sequence: CASSSQDEQYF.

This clonotype was observed a handful of times. V and J are TRBV28 and TRBJ2-3; D may be TRBD2 (6 bases). Per germline, CDR1 MDHEN and CDR2 SYDVKM. The CDR3 contains 15 residues. The V end was cut by 6 bases, the J end by 10 bases, with 23 bases between. CDR3 coding DNA: TGTGCCAGCAGCCCTTTTGGGGTGGAGGGAAGCCCGCAGTATTTT. Translation: CASSPFGVEGSPQYF.

This clonotype has just a few counts. A much larger clone differs from this one at a single base, so this may be a read error. The V gene is TRBV6-5, the J gene TRBJ2-7; no reliable D call. The CDR3 has 15 amino acids. CDR1 MNHEY and CDR2 SVGAGI come from the germline V gene. V dropped 3 bases and J dropped 2 bases, with 14 bases sitting between them. The CDR3 DNA is TGTGCCAGCAGTTATGCCGACAAGGGAACCTACGAGCAGTACTTC. As protein: CASSYADKGTYEQYF.

The V and J genes are TRBV27 and TRBJ2-1; D gene unclear. V lost 3 bases and J lost 6, with 9 bases in between. CDR3 length equals 13 residues. Germline V lookup: CDR1 MNHEY, CDR2 SMNVEV (reference sequence). In DNA, the CDR3 is TGTGCCAGCAGTTTTAACCGTCTCAATGAGCAGTTCTTC. Its protein product is CASSFNRLNEQFF.

The genes are TRBV10-3 and TRBJ1-4, with D hard to call. CDR1 is ENHRY and CDR2 is SYGVKD in the germline V gene. Trimming pared 5 bases from V and 0 bases from J, leaving 7 bases between. The CDR3 loop spans 14 amino acids. CDR3 protein: CAISPQATNEKLFF. CDR3 bases: TGTGCCATCAGTCCCCAGGCAACTAATGAAAAACTGTTTTTT.

The chain uses TRBV10-3 and TRBJ2-7; TRBD2 agrees at 7 bases. With V trimmed by 3 bases and J by 1 base, 3 bases remained unmatched. Looked up from germline, CDR1 is ENHRY and CDR2 is SYGVKD. This CDR3 is 14 amino acids long. CDR3 in amino acids: CAISERAGSYEQYF. DNA for the CDR3: TGTGCCATCAGTGAAAGAGCGGGGTCCTACGAGCAGTACTTC.

This clonotype has only one observation. A much larger clone differs by one base, so this may be a read error. V is TRBV5-1 and J is TRBJ2-1; TRBD1 or TRBD2 may be the D gene (6 bases each). Per germline, CDR1 SGHRS and CDR2 YFSETQ. The CDR3 loop spans 12 amino acids. The CDR3 region is CVSSRGLGEQFF. CDR3 coding DNA: TGCGTCAGCAGCAGGGGACTCGGTGAGCAGTTCTTC.

This clonotype was counted at least ten times. V is TRBV2 and J is TRBJ1-1, with D unresolved. V was pared by 1 base and J by 5 bases, with 11 bases between. The CDR3 runs to 14 residues. Germline CDR1 SNHLY, CDR2 FYNNEI. This chain's CDR3 is CASSEVRVGTEAFF. CDR3 nucleotide sequence: TGTGCCAGCAGTGAAGTTCGAGTCGGGACTGAAGCTTTCTTT.

Details on this clonotype: A much larger clone lies one base from this, so it may be a read error. The V and J genes are TRBV28 and TRBJ2-1; no definite D call. Germline CDR1 MDHEN, CDR2 SYDVKM. V was clipped by 9 bases and J by 5 bases, with 5 bases between them. This CDR3 has 10 amino acids. Written as DNA, the CDR3 is TGTGCCAGACCGGACAATGAGCAGTTCTTC. Its protein product is CARPDNEQFF. Combining the CDR3 with reference TRBV28 and TRBJ2-1 gives the whole variable domain DVKVTQSSRYLVKRTGEKVFLECVQDMDHENMFWYRQDPGLGLRLIYFSYDVKMKEKGDIPEGYSVSREKKERFSLILESASTNQTSMYLCARPDNEQFFGPGTRLTVL.

The chain uses TRBV19 and TRBJ2-1; 7 positions agree with TRBD2. Germline V lookup: CDR1 LNHDA, CDR2 SQIVND (reference sequence). The CDR3 has 16 amino acids. V trimming: 3 bases; J trimming: 7 bases; junction bases outside the gene matches: 12. The CDR3 spells CASSISRVAGRNEQFF. In DNA, the CDR3 is TGTGCCAGTAGTATTAGCAGGGTAGCGGGCCGAAATGAGCAGTTCTTC.

This clonotype was detected only a few times. The chain couples TRBV12-3 or TRBV12-4 to TRBJ1-1; D remains unclear. Between the trimmed V and J ends, which lost 5 bases and 9 bases, there was a span of 19 bases. The CDR3 has 14 amino acids. This chain's CDR3 is CASSLLSTIGKAFF. In nucleotides, the CDR3 is TGTGCCAGCAGTCTTCTTTCGACAATAGGTAAAGCTTTCTTT.